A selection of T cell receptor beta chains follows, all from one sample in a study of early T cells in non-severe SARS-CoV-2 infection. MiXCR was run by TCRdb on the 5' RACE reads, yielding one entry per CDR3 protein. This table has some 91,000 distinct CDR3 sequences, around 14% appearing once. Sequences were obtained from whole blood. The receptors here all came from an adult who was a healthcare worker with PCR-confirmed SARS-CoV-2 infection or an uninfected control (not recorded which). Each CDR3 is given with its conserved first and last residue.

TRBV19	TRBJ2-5	CASSIPGGRKETQYF
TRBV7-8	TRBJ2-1	CASSKTSGRMNEQFF
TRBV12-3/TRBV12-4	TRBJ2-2	CASSPPGLAGPNTGELFF
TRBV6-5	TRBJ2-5	CASSLIGLAEETQYF
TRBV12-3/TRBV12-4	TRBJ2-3	CASLPGLEPDTQYF
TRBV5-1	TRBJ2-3	CASSAGTGGRDTQYF
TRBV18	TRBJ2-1	CASLPLAGDEQFF
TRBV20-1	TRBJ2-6	CSARSPDGANVLTF
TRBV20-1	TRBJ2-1	CSARDLGPAGVSNEQFF
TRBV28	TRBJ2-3	CASSLRYTQYF
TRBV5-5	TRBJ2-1	CASSLATGNNEQFF
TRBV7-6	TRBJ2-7	CASSSLATYEQYF
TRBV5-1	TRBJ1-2	CASSLDGFDYGYTF
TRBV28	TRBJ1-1	CASSGASAMNTEAFF
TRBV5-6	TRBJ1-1	CASSISGTGKAFGNTEAFF
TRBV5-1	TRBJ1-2	CASSFTVGDGYTF
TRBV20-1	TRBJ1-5	CSARRQINQPQHF
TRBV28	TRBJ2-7	CASIPSGSSYEQYF
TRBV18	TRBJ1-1	CASSPSNRRQNTEAFF
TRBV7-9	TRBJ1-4	CASSLTEKLFF
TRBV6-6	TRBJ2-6	CASSYEFGLGANVLTF
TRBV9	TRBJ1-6	CASTLGADNSPLHF
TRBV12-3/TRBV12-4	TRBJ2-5	CASSLRTSQETQYF
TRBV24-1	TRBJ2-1	CATSDRLVATYNEQFF
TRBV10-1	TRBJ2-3	CASSEHVGDTQYF
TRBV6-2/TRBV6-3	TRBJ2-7	CASSYLGLADEQYF
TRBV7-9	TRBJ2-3	CASSVGNTQYF
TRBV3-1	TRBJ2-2	CASSRGLAALGRNTGELFF
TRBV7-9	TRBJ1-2	CASSLASDGYTF
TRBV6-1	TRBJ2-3	CASSEGSPTDTQYF
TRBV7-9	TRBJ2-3	CASSRGVWTDTQYF
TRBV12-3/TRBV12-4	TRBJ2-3	CASGPSSTDTQYF
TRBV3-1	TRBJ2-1	CASSRPGLQLRFF
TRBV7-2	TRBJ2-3	CASSLAVRRGAVTQYF
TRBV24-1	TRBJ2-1	CATSDHVRAGGANEQFF
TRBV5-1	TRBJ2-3	CASSLAEGFADTQYF
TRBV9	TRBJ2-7	CASSAGLTLTYEQYF
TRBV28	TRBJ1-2	CASSLSTNYGYTF
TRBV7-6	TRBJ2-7	CASSPGHFASYEQYF
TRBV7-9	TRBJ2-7	CASSRDPQTGTGDYEQYF
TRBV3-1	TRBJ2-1	CASSQERGPHEQFF
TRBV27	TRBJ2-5	CAGGSKEETQYF
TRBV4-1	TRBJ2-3	CASSQAGLADTQYF
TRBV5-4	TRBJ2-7	CASSPGTSGNPYEQYF
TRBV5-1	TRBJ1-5	CASSLAGSQPQHF
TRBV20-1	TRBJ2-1	CSASGRADYNEQFF
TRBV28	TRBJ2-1	CASSFHNYNEQFF
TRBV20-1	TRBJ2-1	CSARALGQANNEQFF
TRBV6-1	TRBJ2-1	CASSDSYNEQFF
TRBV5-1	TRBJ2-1	CASSLQRSSYNEQFF
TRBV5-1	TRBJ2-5	CASGGKETQYF
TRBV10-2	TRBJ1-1	CASSDPRQGPENTEAFF